This T cell receptor (beta chain) originates from a study of blood T cell repertoires in COVID-19. Study context: Sites across the United States, Italy and Spain contributed samples from acute and convalescent COVID-19. PBMCs, B-cell-depleted T cells, or T cells were the source of the cDNA or gDNA that made up the material.

Authors' analysis steps: Cell counts per sample came from amplifying reference gene primers. TCRdb's table, derived via immunoSEQ multiplex PCR, lists solely in-frame clones and lacks some. The DNA gave D and trimming, while V, J and clone size come from that table. There are hundreds of thousands of clones in the sample; roughly nine tenths occur only once, and more than 1% lies in the top ten. CDR1 KGHSH and CDR2 LQKENI come from the germline V gene. Trimming at V came to 5 bases and at J to 3 bases, leaving 7 bases not matched to a gene. This CDR3 region has 17 residues. Sequenced material: peripheral blood. The chain recombines TRBV18 with TRBJ2-3, with 14 positions matching TRBD2. The receptor's source is a middle-aged man with acute or convalescent COVID-19. CDR3 DNA: TGTGCCAGCTCAAGGGGGACTAGCGGGAGAGGTACAGATACGCAGTATTTT. Encoded protein: CASSRGTSGRGTDTQYF.